Following are 31 T cell receptor beta chains from one sample sequenced in a study of cytomegalovirus exposure and HLA in healthy donors. With 60 Vbeta and 13 Jbeta primers, the PCR was carried out. Profiled with immunoSEQ multiplex PCR; TCRdb holds only in-frame clones, not every one. This table holds tens of thousands of clones, approximately 80% found once. The sample taken for sequencing was PBMCs. Receptors were obtained from a man aged 18 to 30 in good health and CMV-seropositive.

This clone has just a few counts. J is TRBJ2-7 and V is TRBV4-1; D remains ambiguous. V lost 4 bases and J 6 bases, leaving 10 bases between the germline ends. Germline CDR1 and CDR2: MGHRA and YSYEKL. The CDR3 is 12 residues long. The CDR3, as DNA: TGCGCCAGCAGCCTGAGCTCTGGCGAGCAGTACTTC. This translates into CASSLSSGEQYF.

This chain joins TRBV25-1 and TRBJ2-5, with D tentatively TRBD1 (6 bases). Germline V gene sequence: CDR1 MGHDK, CDR2 SYGVNS. V lost 6 bases to trimming and J lost 5 bases, with 16 bases between them. This CDR3 is 14 amino acids long. CDR3 nucleotides: TGTGCCAGCAGGGAAACAGGGATCAGGGAGACCCAGTACTTC. Its translation: CASRETGIRETQYF.

This rearrangement joins TRBV4-2 to TRBJ2-3; the match to TRBD2 covers 10 bases. Trimming cost V 0 bases and J 4 bases; bases outside gene matches: 7. The CDR3 consists of 17 residues. The germline V gene encodes CDR1 LGHNA and CDR2 YNFKEQ. The CDR3 is CASSQDRASGSADTQYF. CDR3 DNA: TGTGCCAGCAGCCAAGATAGGGCTAGCGGGAGCGCAGATACGCAGTATTTT.

V is TRBV6-5 and J is TRBJ1-4; the D is unclear. Germline assignment: CDR1 MNHEY and CDR2 SVGAGI. The CDR3 is 14 amino acids. The V end lost 2 bases, the J end lost 8 bases, and 12 bases lay between the germline ends. The CDR3 region has the DNA TGTGCCAGCAGTTACGGAGCCCGGAACGAAAAACTGTTTTTT. It specifies CASSYGARNEKLFF.

The chain combines TRBV30 with TRBJ2-1, with TRBD2 matching 10 bases. With 3 bases clipped from V and 9 bases from J, the junction kept 11 bases outside the gene matches. CDR1 GTSNPN and CDR2 SVGIG come from the germline V gene (reference sequence). The CDR3 is 15 amino acids. The CDR3 nucleotides read TGTGCCTGGAGCCCCGGGACTAGCGTTGACGGTGAGCAGTTCTTC. Its protein is CAWSPGTSVDGEQFF.

The V and J genes are TRBV5-4 and TRBJ2-1; 9 positions agree with TRBD2. Looked up from germline, CDR1 is SGHNT and CDR2 is YYREEE (reference sequence). The CDR3 has 14 amino acids. V dropped 3 bases and J dropped 13; count of bases not matched to a gene: 11. The CDR3 coding sequence is TGTGCCAGCAGCTCTGGCTCGGCGGGAGGGTACCAGTTCTTC. Protein sequence: CASSSGSAGGYQFF.

This chain joins TRBV13 and TRBJ2-7; 7 bases align to TRBD1. Germline CDR1 is PRHDT and CDR2 is FYEKMQ (reference sequence). Trimming removed 1 base from V and 11 bases from J; junction bases left unmatched: 5. The CDR3 is 12 residues long. The CDR3 spells CASSLEGTEKYF. In nucleotides, the CDR3 is TGTGCCAGCAGCTTAGAAGGGACAGAGAAGTACTTC. Supplemented by reference TRBV13 and TRBJ2-7, the full variable domain reads AAGVIQSPRHLIKEKRETATLKCYPIPRHDTVYWYQQGPGQDPQFLISFYEKMQSDKGSIPDRFSAQQFSDYHSELNMSSLELGDSALYFCASSLEGTEKYFGPGTRLTVT.

V gene TRBV30 combines with J gene TRBJ2-7, with D possibly being TRBD2 (6 bases). Germline assignment: CDR1 GTSNPN and CDR2 SVGIG (reference sequence). V was trimmed by 3 bases and J by 4 bases, leaving 7 bases between them. The CDR3 is 11 residues long. CDR3 sequence reads: CAWREGYEQYF. The CDR3 nucleotides are TGTGCCTGGAGGGAGGGTTACGAGCAGTACTTC.

This rearrangement joins TRBV25-1 to TRBJ1-1, with D possibly TRBD1 on 6 matching bases. V gave up 3 bases and J gave up 6 bases, with 20 bases separating them. From germline, CDR1 is MGHDK and CDR2 SYGVNS. The CDR3 consists of 16 residues. The CDR3 protein is CASSDDRTVGSSEAFF. CDR3 coding DNA: TGTGCCAGCAGTGATGATAGGACAGTAGGTTCGTCTGAAGCTTTCTTT.

The genes are TRBV7-9 and TRBJ1-2; tentative D call: TRBD1 (6 bases). Germline V gene sequence: CDR1 SEHNR, CDR2 FQNEAQ (reference sequence). The CDR3 covers 17 residues. Trimming shortened V by 1 base and J by 14 bases, and 29 bases separated the two germline ends. CDR3 sequence (DNA): TGTGCCAGCAGCTTAGTGGGGAACAGGGACGCCGGCCCGGGGTTTACCTTC. Translating gives CASSLVGNRDAGPGFTF.

The chain uses TRBV21-1 and TRBJ2-5; no check of the table's D call, TRBD2, against the DNA was made. TRBV21-1 is a recognized pseudogene. CDR3 length equals 17 residues. CDR3 protein: CASSRPPELGLEETQYF. The CDR3 DNA is TGTGCCAGCAGCAGGCCACCCGAACTAGGTCTGGAAGAGACCCAGTACTTC.

The chain links TRBV6-1 to TRBJ2-3; 9 nucleotides align to TRBD1. V shed 5 bases and J 4 bases; nucleotides not matched to a gene: 7. This CDR3 has 15 amino acids. CDR1 MNHNS and CDR2 SASEGT come from the germline V gene. The CDR3 spells CASSQQGAPPDTQYF. The DNA for the CDR3 is TGTGCCAGCAGTCAACAGGGGGCCCCCCCAGATACGCAGTATTTT.

This chain connects TRBV10-2 to TRBJ1-4; D is undetermined. The CDR3 totals 12 residues. Germline loops: CDR1 WSHSY, CDR2 SAAADI. Trimming removed 5 bases from V and 8 bases from J, with 9 bases in between. The CDR3, as DNA: TGCGCCAGCAGTACGGGTAGGGAAAAACTGTTTTTT. Translated: CASSTGREKLFF.

This chain connects TRBV29-1 to TRBJ1-3; tentatively, D is TRBD1 (5 bases). The V gene's germline CDR1 is SQVTM and CDR2 ANQGSEA. CDR3 length equals 14 residues. V gave up 1 base and J gave up 7 bases, with 14 bases separating them. The CDR3 DNA follows: TGCAGCGTTGAAGGAGGACACGGAATGAACACCATATATTTT. This sequence encodes CSVEGGHGMNTIYF.

The rearrangement joins TRBV6-6 to TRBJ2-7; TRBD1 matches at 7 bases. In germline, CDR1 is MNHNY, CDR2 SVGAGI (reference sequence). The V and J ends lost 6 bases and 5 bases, in that order; junction bases with no gene match: 10. The CDR3 sequence is 14 residues long. The CDR3 sequence: CASRHLQGSHEQYF. CDR3 coding DNA: TGTGCCAGCAGACACCTACAGGGGTCCCACGAGCAGTACTTC.

V gene TRBV11-2 combines with J gene TRBJ1-1; the D is unclear. V was trimmed by 4 bases and J by 0 bases, leaving 15 bases between them. The germline CDR1 and CDR2 sequences are SGHAT and FQNNGV. The CDR3 runs 16 residues. The CDR3 DNA is TGTGCCAGCAGCTCTGGACTGGAAAAAATGAACACTGAAGCTTTCTTT. This encodes CASSSGLEKMNTEAFF. Drawing the rest from reference TRBV11-2 and TRBJ1-1, the complete variable domain is EAGVAQSPRYKIIEKRQSVAFWCNPISGHATLYWYQQILGQGPKLLIQFQNNGVVDDSQLPKDRFSAERLKGVDSTLKIQPAKLEDSAVYLCASSSGLEKMNTEAFFGQGTRLTVV.

The CDR3 DNA follows: TGTGCCAGCAGCCCCTCTAGCGGGGGGGCCGCCTACGAGCAGTACTTC. Amino acid sequence: CASSPSSGGAAYEQYF. This chain connects TRBV4-2 to TRBJ2-7; TRBD2 agrees at 12 bases. V lost 4 bases and J lost 2; bases outside the gene matches: 6. From germline, CDR1 is LGHNA and CDR2 YNFKEQ. The CDR3 is 16 amino acids.

As DNA, the CDR3 is TGTGCCAGCAGCCCCCCCCCTAGCGGGAGGGTGGAGGAGACCCAGTACTTC. It yields the protein CASSPPPSGRVEETQYF. The gene calls are TRBV5-4 and TRBJ2-5, with 12 positions matching TRBD2. The CDR3 sequence is 17 residues long. Germline-derived CDR1 and CDR2 are SGHNT and YYREEE (reference sequence). The ends lost 4 bases at V and 5 bases at J; junction bases unmatched: 12.

Here the CDR3 reads CASSQAGRGAEQYF. Written as DNA, the CDR3 is TGTGCCAGCAGCCAAGCGGGCAGGGGGGCCGAGCAGTACTTC. The gene calls are TRBV4-2 and TRBJ2-7; maybe TRBD1 (7 bases). The CDR3 covers 14 residues. Trimming removed 1 base from V and 6 bases from J, with 13 bases in between. Germline lookup yields CDR1 LGHNA and CDR2 YNFKEQ.

The genes are TRBV7-9 and TRBJ1-4; 7 bases agree with TRBD1. The CDR3 sequence is 14 residues long. Germline CDR1 and CDR2: SEHNR and FQNEAQ (reference sequence). V gave up 6 bases and J gave up 8 bases; unmatched junction bases: 9. Written as DNA, the CDR3 is TGTGCCAGCAGGGCAAGGGGGGACAGCGAAAAACTGTTTTTT. Its protein product is CASRARGDSEKLFF. The full variable domain, rest sourced from reference TRBV7-9 and TRBJ1-4, is DTGVSQNPRHKITKRGQNVTFRCDPISEHNRLYWYRQTLGQGPEFLTYFQNEAQLEKSRLLSDRFSAERPKGSFSTLEIQRTEQGDSAMYLCASRARGDSEKLFFGSGTQLSVL.

The genes are TRBV14 and TRBJ1-1; TRBD1 matches 10 bases. The CDR3 sequence is 14 residues long. The germline V gene encodes CDR1 SGHDN and CDR2 FVKESK. The V segment lost 4 bases and the J segment 4 bases; nucleotides outside the gene matches: 3. The CDR3 nucleotides read TGTGCCAGCAGCCTCCGGGACAGGGGCACTGAAGCTTTCTTT. This sequence encodes CASSLRDRGTEAFF.

The V and J genes are TRBV4-1 and TRBJ1-3; D gene ambiguous. V was trimmed by 1 base and J by 2 bases, leaving 15 bases between them. Germline-derived CDR1 and CDR2 are MGHRA and YSYEKL. The CDR3 totals 17 residues. The CDR3 nucleotides are TGCGCCAGCAGCCAAGCCCCCAGAGGGTACCCTGGAAACACCATATATTTT. It is translated as CASSQAPRGYPGNTIYF.

The V and J genes are TRBV29-1 and TRBJ1-1, with unresolved D. Trimming removed 6 bases from V and 0 bases from J, with 14 bases in between. This CDR3 contains 14 residues. Germline values: CDR1 SQVTM, CDR2 ANQGSEA. The CDR3 DNA sequence: TGCAGCGTCCCCACGCCGGGAATGAACACTGAAGCTTTCTTT. Its protein product is CSVPTPGMNTEAFF.

The CDR3 sequence: CASRGVATNYGYTF. CDR3 nucleotides: TGTGCCAGTAGAGGTGTAGCTACTAACTATGGCTACACCTTC. V gene TRBV19 combines with J gene TRBJ1-2; no firm D call. The CDR3 spans 14 residues. Per germline, CDR1 LNHDA and CDR2 SQIVND (reference sequence). The V gene lost 6 bases and the J gene lost 0 bases, with 11 bases spanning the gap.

CDR3 protein: CASSPDNTYEQYF. Here the CDR3 DNA reads TGCGCCAGCAGCCCGGACAATACCTACGAGCAGTACTTC. This chain links TRBV5-1 with TRBJ2-7; weak D call: TRBD1 (5 bases). The germline V and J ends were trimmed by 4 bases and 2 bases, with 10 bases remaining between them. This CDR3 spans 13 amino acids. CDR1 and CDR2 (germline): SGHRS, YFSETQ.

The chain recombines TRBV6-1 with TRBJ1-5, with 9 positions matching TRBD1. CDR1 and CDR2 from the germline V gene are MNHNS and SASEGT. The CDR3 loop spans 15 amino acids. V was clipped by 6 bases and J by 1 base; unmatched bases: 4. CDR3: CASSRTGASNQPQHF. Here the CDR3 DNA reads TGTGCCAGCAGCCGGACAGGGGCGAGCAATCAGCCCCAGCATTTT.

V and J are TRBV18 and TRBJ1-1; D is unclear. The germline gives CDR1 KGHSH, CDR2 LQKENI. V gave up 1 base and J gave up 4 bases, with 16 bases separating them. This CDR3 has 16 amino acids. Written as DNA, the CDR3 is TGTGCCAGCTCACCACGGGGAGCGGGTGAGGGCACTGAAGCTTTCTTT. This codes for CASSPRGAGEGTEAFF.

The CDR3 here is CAGRTGVQETQYF. Here the CDR3 DNA reads TGTGCCGGTCGGACAGGGGTCCAAGAGACCCAGTACTTC. The V call is TRBV2, the J call TRBJ2-5, with 9 bases that match TRBD1. Germline-derived CDR1 and CDR2 are SNHLY and FYNNEI. The V gene end was trimmed by 11 bases and the J gene end by 1 base; junction bases not matched to a gene: 5. The CDR3 length is 13 residues.

The chain combines TRBV30 with TRBJ2-7, with 8 bases fitting TRBD2. The trim removed 0 bases at V and 3 bases at J, leaving 4 bases unmatched. Germline V gene data show CDR1 as GTSNPN and CDR2 as SVGIG (reference sequence). The CDR3 length is 14 residues. DNA of the CDR3: TGTGCCTGGAGTGTACGAGCGGGGGTCTACGAGCAGTACTTC. Protein sequence: CAWSVRAGVYEQYF. Based on the CDR3 plus reference TRBV30 and TRBJ2-7, the full variable domain is SQTIHQWPATLVQPVGSPLSLECTVEGTSNPNLYWYRQAAGRGLQLLFYSVGIGQISSEVPQNLSASRPQDRQFILSSKKLLLSDSGFYLCAWSVRAGVYEQYFGPGTRLTVT.

This chain connects TRBV5-1 to TRBJ2-2, with D maybe TRBD2 (5 bases). The CDR3 runs to 14 residues. CDR1 and CDR2 from the germline V gene are SGHRS and YFSETQ. Trimming removed 3 bases at V and 7 bases at J, with 13 bases between. The CDR3 loop reads CASSSRGEYGELFF. CDR3 DNA: TGCGCCAGCAGCTCCCGGGGAGAATACGGGGAGCTGTTTTTT.

V is TRBV10-2 and J is TRBJ2-1; maybe TRBD2 (6 bases). There are 14 residues in the CDR3. V dropped 3 bases and J dropped 10 bases, with 16 bases sitting between them. Germline-derived CDR1 and CDR2 are WSHSY and SAAADI. Here the CDR3 reads CASSDFSGSNEQFF. The CDR3 DNA reads TGCGCCAGCAGTGACTTCTCCGGGAGTAACGAGCAGTTCTTC.